This TCR beta chain came from a study of cytomegalovirus exposure and HLA in healthy donors. Overall study: Unique TCRs from HLA-typed donors, 85 million to 100 million of them, were held in an early data release.

Study-level results: A cluster of highly shared sequence variants was likely a sequencing artifact. The study labeled about 160 TCR beta chains cytomegalovirus-associated.

Points on this clone: The antigen is unknown.

The ends were cut back, 6 bases at V and 3 bases at J, with 12 bases in the middle. Germline V gene lookup returns CDR1 LGHNA and CDR2 YNFKEQ. The CDR3 has 14 amino acids. A multiplex PCR was run with 60 Vbeta primers and 13 Jbeta primers. Generated by immunoSEQ multiplex PCR, the TCRdb table keeps only in-frame clones and is missing some. The data show some 190,000 clones, approximately 80% seen once. Sequencing was carried out using PBMCs. This rearrangement joins TRBV4-2 to TRBJ2-1, with D unresolved. The TCR comes from a man in his late teens or twenties in good health and CMV-seronegative. CDR3 sequence: CASSGQSNYNEQFF. In DNA form, the CDR3 reads TGTGCCAGCAGTGGGCAGTCGAACTACAATGAGCAGTTCTTC.